This TCR beta chain derives from a study of shared clonotypes between healthy human individuals. Trimming left V 5 bases short and J 6 bases short, with 9 bases between. Germline V gene data show CDR1 as GTSNPN and CDR2 as SVGIG (reference sequence). The length of the CDR3 is 11 residues. Study donors comprised healthy, HIV-negative adults devoid of recent acute infection or vaccination. From CD4+ cells came CD45RA+ naive and CD45RA-negative memory subsets. Deep-level running was used for the assay. Assay: immunoSEQ multiplex PCR; the TCRdb copy retains only in-frame clones and omits some. The data show some 1.4 million clones, 95% to 97% seen once.

The rearrangement uses TRBV30 and TRBJ2-3; D unclear. Sequenced: naive CD4+ T cells sorted from blood. Stated subset: CD45RA+ positively selected. This TCR came from a man in his thirties or forties in good health. The CDR3 nucleotides are TGTGCCTGGTCATACATGGATACGCAGTATTTT. Its translation: CAWSYMDTQYF.